These 27 T cell receptor beta chains originate from one sample sequenced in a study of T cell responses to AZD1222 COVID-19 vaccine. TCRdb's table, derived via immunoSEQ multiplex PCR, lists solely in-frame clones and lacks some. Of 120,000 or so clones in the sample, about 94% were seen once. This sample comprised peripheral blood, obtained 28 days after the second AZD1222 dose. Receptors were obtained from an adult who received the AZD1222 COVID-19 vaccine.

The CDR3 DNA sequence: TGCGCCAGCAGCTTGGTAGGGGACAGCATCTTGGGCTACACCTTC. It translates to CASSLVGDSILGYTF. This chain connects TRBV5-1 to TRBJ1-2, with 7 positions matching TRBD1. Germline assignment: CDR1 SGHRS and CDR2 YFSETQ. The CDR3 sequence is 15 residues long. Trimming removed 0 bases from V and 8 bases from J; junction bases left unmatched: 10. Based on the CDR3 plus reference TRBV5-1 and TRBJ1-2, the full variable domain is KAGVTQTPRYLIKTRGQQVTLSCSPISGHRSVSWYQQTPGQGLQFLFEYFSETQRNKGNFPGRFSGRQFSNSRSEMNVSTLELGDSALYLCASSLVGDSILGYTFGSGTRLTVV.

The rearrangement uses TRBV19 and TRBJ1-5; tentative D call: TRBD1 (5 bases). Germline V gives CDR1 LNHDA, CDR2 SQIVND (reference sequence). The CDR3 is 13 residues long. The V end was cut by 9 bases, the J end by 4 bases, with 13 bases between. CDR3 loop: CASRQFPNQPQHF. The CDR3 DNA follows: TGTGCCAGCAGACAGTTCCCAAATCAGCCCCAGCATTTT.

The V gene is TRBV2, the J gene TRBJ2-2; 7 bases are a match to TRBD2. The CDR3 contains 14 residues. The J segment lost 7 bases and the V segment lost 6 bases, leaving 8 bases of the junction unmatched. Germline V gene sequence: CDR1 SNHLY, CDR2 FYNNEI. The DNA for the CDR3 is TGTGCCAGCAGGCTGGGGACTACGGGCGGGGAGCTGTTTTTT. It codes for CASRLGTTGGELFF. Full variable domain (outside the CDR3, taken from reference TRBV2 and TRBJ2-2): EPEVTQTPSHQVTQMGQEVILRCVPISNHLYFYWYRQILGQKVEFLVSFYNNEISEKSEIFDDQFSVERPDGSNFTLKIRSTKLEDSAMYFCASRLGTTGGELFFGEGSRLTVL.

The chain joins TRBV11-2 to TRBJ2-1, with D hard to call. The CDR3 runs to 13 residues. The germline CDR1 and CDR2 sequences are SGHAT and FQNNGV. V was trimmed by 0 bases and J by 9 bases, leaving 9 bases between them. CDR3 amino acids: CASSLDSVGEQFF. The CDR3 nucleotides are TGTGCCAGCAGCTTAGATTCGGTTGGTGAGCAGTTCTTC.

The chain employs TRBV29-1 and TRBJ1-1; D may be TRBD1 (6 bases). The CDR3 sequence is 12 residues long. Trimming removed 6 bases at V and 4 bases at J, with 12 bases between. Germline assignment: CDR1 SQVTM and CDR2 ANQGSEA. CDR3 coding DNA: TGCAGCGTGACCGCAGGGGCCACTGAAGCTTTCTTT. Translating gives CSVTAGATEAFF.

V is TRBV3-1 (or the pseudogene TRBV3-2) and J is TRBJ2-5; the D is unclear. Looked up from germline, CDR1 is LGHDT and CDR2 is YNNKEL (reference sequence). The V end was cut by 5 bases, the J end by 5 bases, with 3 bases between. This CDR3 region has 10 residues. This CDR3 reads CASSMETQYF. CDR3 coding DNA: TGTGCCAGCAGCATGGAGACCCAGTACTTC.

This chain uses TRBV5-1 with TRBJ1-6, with D hard to call. The germline V gene encodes CDR1 SGHRS and CDR2 YFSETQ. The CDR3 has 13 residues. V was shortened by 0 bases and J by 6 bases, with 4 bases between the two germline ends. Here the CDR3 reads CASSLGLNSPLHF. The CDR3 DNA reads TGCGCCAGCAGCTTGGGACTTAATTCACCCCTCCACTTT.

The CDR3 here is CASSLHANTGELFF. The CDR3 DNA sequence: TGTGCCAGCAGTCTCCACGCGAACACCGGGGAGCTGTTTTTT. V usage is TRBV27 and J usage is TRBJ2-2; D gene ambiguous. The CDR3 runs 14 residues. V lost 5 bases and J 0 bases, leaving 7 bases between the germline ends. The V gene's germline CDR1 is MNHEY and CDR2 SMNVEV (reference sequence).

In the case of this clone: Compared with germline, one end of the junction differs, possibly owing to a read error. The chain uses TRBV6-1 and TRBJ1-1; D uncertain. Germline CDR1 is MNHNS and CDR2 is SASEGT. The CDR3 extends over 15 amino acids. Here the CDR3 DNA reads TGTGCCAGCAGTGATGTCGGAGGAACGAACCCTGAAGCTTTCTTT. Amino acids: CASSDVGGTNPEAFF.

The chain carries TRBV15 and TRBJ1-5; D not resolved. Germline assignment: CDR1 LNHNV and CDR2 YYDKDF (reference sequence). The CDR3 runs 17 residues. V lost 3 bases and J lost 0, with 15 bases in between. CDR3 bases: TGTGCCACCAGCAGTTTCCCACGAGGATATAGCAATCAGCCCCAGCATTTT. Amino acid sequence: CATSSFPRGYSNQPQHF.

The V and J genes are TRBV5-1 and TRBJ2-7; D ambiguous. Germline CDR1 SGHRS, CDR2 YFSETQ. The CDR3 is 13 residues long. V was shortened by 3 bases and J by 7 bases, with 14 bases between the two germline ends. CDR3 DNA: TGCGCCAGCAGCTACCCAAACTCAGGAGAGCAGTACTTC. Its protein is CASSYPNSGEQYF.

With respect to this clone: Other nucleotide sequences in the sample specify the same CDR3. The chain joins TRBV14 to TRBJ1-6; D is uncertain. The CDR3 consists of 13 residues. Germline V gene sequence: CDR1 SGHDN, CDR2 FVKESK. V lost 4 bases, J lost 6 bases, and 7 bases lay in between. The CDR3 region is CASSPGGNSPLHF. CDR3 coding DNA: TGTGCCAGCAGCCCTGGTGGTAATTCACCCCTCCACTTT.

The table lists this clone with a count of one. The gene calls are TRBV15 and TRBJ2-7; tentatively, D is TRBD1 or TRBD2 (5 bases each). The germline gives CDR1 LNHNV, CDR2 YYDKDF (reference sequence). This CDR3 has 13 amino acids. The V gene lost 0 bases and the J gene lost 4 bases, with 7 bases spanning the gap. The CDR3 DNA reads as TGTGCCACCAGCAGAGATGAGGGGTACGAGCAGTACTTC. Translating gives CATSRDEGYEQYF.

This sequence joins TRBV5-6 and TRBJ1-4, with D maybe TRBD1 (5 bases). CDR1 and CDR2 (germline): SGHDT, YYEEEE. Trimming cost V 2 bases and J 5 bases, with 10 bases left between them. The CDR3 runs 14 residues. The chain's CDR3 is CASSFDRKNEKLFF. In nucleotides, the CDR3 is TGTGCCAGCAGCTTTGACAGAAAAAATGAAAAACTGTTTTTT. Full variable domain (outside the CDR3, taken from reference TRBV5-6 and TRBJ1-4): DAGVTQSPTHLIKTRGQQVTLRCSPKSGHDTVSWYQQALGQGPQFIFQYYEEEERQRGNFPDRFSGHQFPNYSSELNVNALLLGDSALYLCASSFDRKNEKLFFGSGTQLSVL.

The V call is TRBV6-5, the J call TRBJ1-4; the D gene is possibly TRBD1 (5 bases). The CDR3 has 15 amino acids. Germline assignment: CDR1 MNHEY and CDR2 SVGAGI. Trimming stripped 7 bases from V and 4 bases from J, with 16 bases between. CDR3 DNA sequence: TGTGCCAGCACTCCTGATGGGGGGGATAATGAAAAACTGTTTTTT. Its protein product is CASTPDGGDNEKLFF.

Concerning this clone: Other DNA sequences in the sample encode the same CDR3. This chain uses TRBV30 with TRBJ1-5; the D is unclear. The V gene's germline CDR1 is GTSNPN and CDR2 SVGIG (reference sequence). CDR3 length: 13 residues. The germline V and J ends were trimmed by 0 bases and 3 bases, with 6 bases remaining between them. The CDR3: CAWSVNSNQPQHF. In DNA, the CDR3 is TGTGCCTGGAGTGTCAACTCCAATCAGCCCCAGCATTTT. Filled out from reference TRBV30 and TRBJ1-5, the complete variable domain reads SQTIHQWPATLVQPVGSPLSLECTVEGTSNPNLYWYRQAAGRGLQLLFYSVGIGQISSEVPQNLSASRPQDRQFILSSKKLLLSDSGFYLCAWSVNSNQPQHFGDGTRLSIL.

V usage is TRBV6-4 and J usage is TRBJ2-3, with TRBD2 identical over 12 bases. After removal of 4 bases from V and 2 bases from J, the junction contained 4 bases not matched to a gene. The CDR3 is 16 amino acids. Germline assignment: CDR1 MRHNA and CDR2 SNTAGT. CDR3 DNA sequence: TGTGCCAGCAGTGTACTAGCGGGGGGTCCCACAGATACGCAGTATTTT. This encodes CASSVLAGGPTDTQYF.

The chain employs TRBV4-1 and TRBJ2-5; D possibly matches TRBD1 or TRBD2 (5 bases each). Germline V gene sequence: CDR1 MGHRA, CDR2 YSYEKL. This CDR3 spans 14 amino acids. With 0 bases removed from V and 5 bases from J, the gap between germline ends came to 10 bases. CDR3 sequence reads: CASSQDLGTETQYF. The CDR3 DNA reads as TGCGCCAGCAGCCAAGATTTAGGGACGGAGACCCAGTACTTC.

This clone has just one count. The V and J genes are TRBV7-7 and TRBJ2-2; D is perhaps TRBD1 or TRBD2 (5 bases each). The ends were cut back, 5 bases at V and 1 base at J, with 20 bases in the middle. The CDR3 runs to 18 residues. Germline assignment: CDR1 SSHAT and CDR2 FNYEAQ (reference sequence). The CDR3 loop is CASSLNPSGTVNTGELFF. CDR3 sequence (DNA): TGTGCCAGCAGCCTTAACCCTTCCGGGACCGTGAACACCGGGGAGCTGTTTTTT.

V usage is TRBV21-1 and J usage is TRBJ1-6; TRBD1 was called by the table and not checked on the DNA. TRBV21-1 is recorded as a pseudogene. CDR3 length: 15 amino acids. The CDR3 spells CASSKGTGTYSPLHF. CDR3 sequence (DNA): TGTGCCAGCAGCAAAGGGACAGGGACGTATTCACCCCTCCACTTT.

The J gene is TRBJ1-3, the V gene TRBV18, with D uncertain. This CDR3 comprises 14 residues. Trimming pared 4 bases from V and 7 bases from J, leaving 14 bases between. Germline V gene data show CDR1 as KGHSH and CDR2 as LQKENI. The CDR3 region has the DNA TGTGCCAGCTCACAGCGGTCCCTACGGAACACCATATATTTT. The encoded protein is CASSQRSLRNTIYF.

This chain connects TRBV9 to TRBJ2-2; D gene unclear. This CDR3 contains 13 residues. The germline V gene has CDR1 SGDLS and CDR2 YYNGEE. V shed 3 bases and J shed 2 bases, with 5 bases lying between them. The CDR3 nucleotides read TGTGCCAGCAGCGCCACAAACACCGGGGAGCTGTTTTTT. This encodes CASSATNTGELFF.

V usage is TRBV5-4 and J usage is TRBJ2-2; TRBD2 matches at 12 bases. V lost 2 bases to trimming and J lost 6 bases; unmatched junction nucleotides: 8. The CDR3 totals 17 residues. Per germline, CDR1 SGHNT and CDR2 YYREEE (reference sequence). The CDR3 spells CASSLKTSGSSPGELFF. CDR3 sequence (DNA): TGTGCCAGCAGCTTAAAGACTAGCGGGAGTTCCCCCGGGGAGCTGTTTTTT. The full variable domain, in which reference TRBV5-4 and TRBJ2-2 provide the parts outside the CDR3, is ETGVTQSPTHLIKTRGQQVTLRCSSQSGHNTVSWYQQALGQGPQFIFQYYREEENGRGNFPPRFSGLQFPNYSSELNVNALELDDSALYLCASSLKTSGSSPGELFFGEGSRLTVL.

The chain links TRBV5-6 to TRBJ1-1; D gene ambiguous. V lost 4 bases and J lost 0, with 13 bases in between. CDR1 and CDR2 (germline): SGHDT, YYEEEE. The CDR3 length is 15 residues. The DNA of the CDR3 is TGTGCCAGCAGCCCCCCGGAAAGGTTGAACACTGAAGCTTTCTTT. Amino acid sequence: CASSPPERLNTEAFF.

The gene calls are TRBV5-8 and TRBJ2-3; D is undetermined. Germline V gives CDR1 SGHTS, CDR2 YDEGEE. V gave up 0 bases and J gave up 0 bases, with 8 bases separating them. The CDR3 consists of 15 residues. The CDR3 DNA reads TGTGCCAGCAGCTTGGGAGGTACAAGCACAGATACGCAGTATTTT. This encodes CASSLGGTSTDTQYF.

This clone was found once. The rearrangement links TRBV6-5 to TRBJ2-2; perhaps D is TRBD1 or TRBD2 (5 bases each). Germline V lookup: CDR1 MNHEY, CDR2 SVGAGI. CDR3 length: 13 amino acids. The V end was cut by 5 bases, the J end by 6 bases, with 10 bases between. The CDR3 reads CASSPGTPGELFF. The CDR3 DNA follows: TGTGCCAGCAGTCCCGGGACCCCCGGGGAGCTGTTTTTT.

Here the CDR3 reads CASSFGLAGKQFF. CDR3 DNA: TGTGCCAGCAGTTTTGGACTAGCGGGGAAGCAGTTCTTC. V and J are TRBV12-3 or TRBV12-4 and TRBJ2-1; the match to TRBD2 covers 12 bases. The CDR3 contains 13 residues. The V gene end was trimmed by 3 bases and the J gene end by 11 bases; junction bases not matched to a gene: 2.